Listed below are T cell receptor beta chains from one sample, sequenced in a study of vaccination effects on CD4 cells after COVID-19. The antigens for these receptors are not known. Clones were sequenced by immunoSEQ multiplex PCR, and TCRdb holds only the in-frame ones, with some missing. The repertoire holds tens of thousands of clones, with 65% to 75% as singletons. The sample in question was CD4+ T cells from PBMCs cultured without peptide, obtained after COVID-19 vaccination. Every receptor here comes from a human donor who had a prior SARS-CoV-2 infection. CDR3s include the opening cysteine and the closing phenylalanine or tryptophan.

TRBV7-6	TRBJ1-1	CASSKGSNLNTEAFF
TRBV19	TRBJ2-7	CASSISFSRDPYEQYF
TRBV5-5	TRBJ2-7	CASSLNWRATYEQYF
TRBV9	TRBJ2-1	CASSTLVGNEQFF
TRBV12-5	TRBJ2-3	CASAQMTPTDTQYF
TRBV30	TRBJ2-2	CAWNVAGFAGELFF
TRBV27	TRBJ1-2	CASSFTGLGGYTF
TRBV27	TRBJ2-1	CASSVAGAYNEQFF
TRBV6-4	TRBJ1-2	CASFTIRRAGDGYTF
TRBV9	TRBJ1-2	CASSDLDRGLYGYTF
TRBV7-9	TRBJ2-7	CASSLESRDHEQYF
TRBV5-1	TRBJ2-1	CASSSIADRSYNEQFF
TRBV10-3	TRBJ1-4	CAIKGGGNEKLFF
TRBV10-2	TRBJ1-1	CASSDRVPRDTEAFF
TRBV30	TRBJ1-5	CAWSPGFNQPQHF
TRBV7-9	TRBJ2-3	CASTVSSTDTQYF
TRBV5-1	TRBJ2-2	CASSLLPGQDTGELFF
TRBV19	TRBJ1-2	CASSPQENYGYTF
TRBV19	TRBJ1-4	CASTELGATNEKLFF
TRBV6-2/TRBV6-3	TRBJ2-1	CASSFPPPLRQFF
TRBV30	TRBJ1-2	CAWKEQRVGGYTF
TRBV2	TRBJ2-1	CASLGTALSYNEQFF
TRBV7-2	TRBJ2-1	CASSLGTSRINEQFF
TRBV7-2	TRBJ2-1	CASSPEPGGSSYNEQFF
TRBV29-1	TRBJ1-4	CSASTGLLEKLFF
TRBV29-1	TRBJ1-2	CSALQGVFNYGYTF
TRBV11-2	TRBJ2-7	CASSSYRGQAYEQYF
TRBV19	TRBJ1-5	CASHELGQPQHF
TRBV19	TRBJ2-1	CASSPRGRDDNEQFF
TRBV5-5	TRBJ2-3	CASSSSGRARTDTQYF
TRBV9	TRBJ2-3	CASSGKQGLASSHTDTQYF
TRBV18	TRBJ2-7	CASSDRTGPYEQYF
TRBV7-2	TRBJ2-3	CASSLVMHTDTQYF
TRBV14	TRBJ1-4	CASSQDSGAGEKLFF
TRBV24-1	TRBJ2-2	CATSDLKREHTGELFF
TRBV18	TRBJ1-1	CASSPTGTTNTEAFF
TRBV6-6	TRBJ2-1	CASSPGTSGRANIRLFF
TRBV18	TRBJ1-1	CASSPHPGMAEAFF
TRBV5-1	TRBJ1-2	CASSSGQGVFNGYTF
TRBV15	TRBJ1-2	CATSNGRSYGYTF
TRBV7-8	TRBJ1-4	CASSLARGVANEKLFF
TRBV18	TRBJ2-7	CASSPSQAGYEQYF
TRBV4-1	TRBJ2-7	CASSQTLSGTSGGYTYEQYF
TRBV18	TRBJ2-7	CASSRDSFYEQYF
TRBV5-1	TRBJ2-5	CASSQSPGGETQYF
TRBV2	TRBJ1-2	CASSEVPGSIYGYTF
TRBV19	TRBJ2-5	CATGGTSVGETQYF
TRBV7-9	TRBJ1-2	CASSLGSGNYGYTF
TRBV30	TRBJ2-4	CAWRKGAKNIQYF
TRBV6-2/TRBV6-3	TRBJ1-2	CASSYYSYGYTF